This T cell receptor beta chain was observed in a study of T-cell reconstitution after alpha-beta-depleted transplantation in children. V gave up 2 bases and J gave up 3 bases, with 14 bases separating them. This CDR3 is 15 amino acids long. Germline V CDR1 and CDR2: MNHEY, SVGAGI. For TCRbeta, the library was prepared with unique molecular identifiers. TCRdb redid the calling of the PCR reads with MiXCR, one entry per CDR3 protein. Of approximately 240,000 distinct CDR3 sequences in the sample, around 9.5% were seen once. This clonotype occurred many times. This chain uses TRBV6-5 with TRBJ2-7, with D tentatively TRBD2 (6 bases). Material: PBMCs from the stem cell graft donor, obtained from the stem cell graft. This receptor was obtained from a human donor who donated a stem cell graft to a child with acute lymphoblastic leukemia. CDR3 sequence reads: CASSYLGRLVYEQYF. CDR3 DNA sequence: TGTGCCAGCAGTTACCTGGGGAGGCTTGTCTACGAGCAGTACTTC.